This record concerns one T cell receptor (beta chain) sequence. Antigen: not known. Germline and junction disagree at one end, which may indicate a read error. Isolated per sample were at least 6 million PBMCs. The entry originates in a study of blood T cells in healthy people across ages. As for the study in general: Per two T cells, template switching captured roughly one barcoded beta molecule.

Broader study findings: It was not possible, with unsorted PBMCs, to conclusively compare naive and antigen-experienced cells.

Primers used in a second PCR of roughly 7 to 12 cycles were a sample-barcoded 5' primer and a J-beta primer mix. TCRdb fed the 5' RACE reads into MiXCR, producing one record per CDR3 protein. The sample lists about 1.8 million distinct CDR3 sequences; just under 50% were seen once. This sequence originates from a woman aged 40 to 50 in good health. The sample comprised blood.

The chain's CDR3 is CASSLQTGTGYYGYTF. DNA for the CDR3: TGTGCCAGCAGTTTGCAGACCGGGACAGGGTACTACGGCTACACCTTC. This chain connects TRBV6-5 to TRBJ1-2; 9 positions match TRBD1. The CDR3 consists of 16 residues. Germline CDR1 MNHEY, CDR2 SVGAGI.